The rows below give T cell receptor beta chains drawn from one sample of a study of control samples from healthy donors and cancer patients. The assay was immunoSEQ multiplex PCR, and TCRdb's table has in-frame clones only and misses some. The sample contains 91,000 or so clones, roughly 90% of which appear only once. Sequenced sample: blood. These receptors were collected from a woman aged 25-40 years in good health. The CDR3 runs from the conserved cysteine through the conserved F or W. A D gene is named only where the DNA matches it firmly. Rows may omit the clone size; those that give it use once, few, many or a size class.

>.|.|TRBV6-2/TRBV6-3|TRBJ2-3
TGTGCCAGCAGTTACTCGGGAGCCGCGGGGGATACGCAGTATTTT
CASSYSGAAGDTQYF
>once|TRBD1|TRBV7-3|TRBJ2-6
TGTGCCACCGCGGGACAGGGGGCCACTGGGGCCAACGTCCTGACTTTC
CATAGQGATGANVLTF
>.|TRBD2|TRBV23-1|TRBJ2-7
TGCGCCAGCAGGCGGGAGTACGAGCAGTACTTC
CASRREYEQYF
>.|.|TRBV14|TRBJ1-2
TGTGCCAGCAGCCAAGATCTCAAATATGGCTACACCTTC
CASSQDLKYGYTF
>.|.|TRBV14|TRBJ2-5
TGTGCCAGCAGCCGGAGGAGGCAGGGAGAGACCCAGTACTTC
CASSRRRQGETQYF
>.|TRBD1|TRBV5-1|TRBJ2-2
TGCGCCAGCAGCTTGGGGCAGGGGGCAATCGGGGAGCTGTTTTTT
CASSLGQGAIGELFF
>.|.|TRBV27|TRBJ1-6
TGTGCCAGCAGTTTCGAGGGGCAGAGCTCCTATAATTCACCCCTCCACTTT
CASSFEGQSSYNSPLHF
>.|.|TRBV9|TRBJ1-1
TGTGCCAGCAGCGTTGCGGCCCTGAACACTGAAGCTTTCTTT
CASSVAALNTEAFF
>.|.|TRBV5-4|TRBJ2-2
TGTGCCAGCAGCTTGGGGTTGGGGCGGAACACCGGGGAGCTGTTTTTT
CASSLGLGRNTGELFF
>.|TRBD1|TRBV6-5|TRBJ2-3
TGTGCCAGCAGTTTGACAGGGGGTCTTAGCACAGATACGCAGTATTTT
CASSLTGGLSTDTQYF
>.|.|TRBV29-1|TRBJ2-7
TGCAGCGTTGAAGGAAGGTCCTACGAGCAGTACTTC
CSVEGRSYEQYF
>.|.|TRBV6-1|TRBJ1-5
TGTGCCAGCAGTGAATGGAGGGGACAGCCCCAGCATTTT
CASSEWRGQPQHF
>.|.|TRBV7-3|TRBJ1-1
TGTGCCAGCAGCTTATCGAGGGACACTGAAGCTTTCTTT
CASSLSRDTEAFF
>.|.|TRBV28|TRBJ1-1
TGTGCCAGCAGCCCTTTTACAGGAAACACTGAAGCTTTCTTT
CASSPFTGNTEAFF
>.|.|TRBV19|TRBJ1-6
TGTGCCAGTAGTATCCTCGAAATTGCCGATTCACCCCTCCACTTT
CASSILEIADSPLHF
>.|.|TRBV5-1|TRBJ1-3
TGCGCCAGCAGCTTGGACGACAGCCCTAACTCTGGAAACACCATATATTTT
CASSLDDSPNSGNTIYF
>.|.|TRBV5-6|TRBJ1-2
TGTGCCAGCAGCTTCTCGGGGTTGAATGGCTACACCTTC
CASSFSGLNGYTF
>.|TRBD1|TRBV2|TRBJ2-2
TGTGCCAGCAGTGGACAGGGTGGCACCGGGGAGCTGTTTTTT
CASSGQGGTGELFF
>.|.|TRBV7-9|TRBJ1-2
TGTGCCAGCAGCTCGCAGGAAGACTATGGCTACACCTTC
CASSSQEDYGYTF
>.|.|TRBV7-9|TRBJ2-2
TGTGCCAGCAGCTCGATTCCGGGACTTTTCACCGGGGAGCTGTTTTTT
CASSSIPGLFTGELFF
>.|TRBD1|TRBV27|TRBJ1-2
TGTGCCAGCAGTCGGACAGGAGAAGTGGATTATGGCTACACCTTC
CASSRTGEVDYGYTF
>.|.|TRBV19|TRBJ2-7
TGTGCCAGTAGTATAGCAGGGAGATTTGGTGTCGAGCAGTACTTC
CASSIAGRFGVEQYF
>.|.|TRBV11-2|TRBJ1-6
TGTGCCAGCAGCTTAGGTGGGGGGGGGTCACCCCTCCACTTT
CASSLGGGGSPLHF
>.|TRBD2|TRBV7-9|TRBJ2-7
TGTGCCAGCAGCTTACGGGGGGACGACGAGCAGTACTTC
CASSLRGDDEQYF
>.|.|TRBV7-2|TRBJ1-1
TGTGCCAGCAGCTTGGTCGGAGCTCTGAACACTGAAGCTTTCTTT
CASSLVGALNTEAFF
>.|.|TRBV2|TRBJ2-1
TGTGCCAGCAACCAGGGAATCGAGCAGTTCTTC
CASNQGIEQFF
>few|.|TRBV28|TRBJ1-2
TGTGCCAGCAGTTTAAGTGGCGCCGATGGCTACACCTTC
CASSLSGADGYTF
>.|TRBD1|TRBV30|TRBJ1-1
TGTGCCTGGAGCGCAGGAGGGACAGGGAACACTGAAGCTTTCTTT
CAWSAGGTGNTEAFF
>.|.|TRBV30|TRBJ1-2
TGTCCCTGGCGGGGGGGGGCGGGGGTCTTCTCGGTCAATAGCAATGGCTACACCTTC
CPWRGGAGVFSVNSNGYTF
>.|.|TRBV5-4|TRBJ2-3
TGTGCCAGCAGCTCTCGGGCAGGTGGGACAGATACGCAGTATTTT
CASSSRAGGTDTQYF
>.|.|TRBV10-1|TRBJ1-1
TGCGCCAGCAGTGAGCAGGGGTTTGGGATGAACACTGAAGCTTTCTTT
CASSEQGFGMNTEAFF
>.|TRBD1|TRBV19|TRBJ1-5
TGTGCCAGTAGTATGGACAGGGTTGGCAATCAGCCCCAGCATTTT
CASSMDRVGNQPQHF
>.|TRBD1|TRBV6-6|TRBJ2-7
TGTGCCAGCAGTTACGGACAGGGAGGATACGAGCAGTACTTC
CASSYGQGGYEQYF
>.|.|TRBV28|TRBJ1-1
TGTGCCAGCAGTTTTTTGACGGGCACTGAAGCTTTCTTT
CASSFLTGTEAFF
>.|.|TRBV7-2|TRBJ1-5
TGTGCCAGCAGCTTTCCTACCCCCCGGGCAGGGTGGTCTCAGCCCCAGCATTTT
CASSFPTPRAGWSQPQHF
>.|TRBD1|TRBV28|TRBJ1-2
TGTGCCAGCACCCTTTTCACGGCGGCGGCAGGGGGGGGCTACACCTTC
CASTLFTAAAGGGYTF
>.|.|TRBV6-5|TRBJ1-2
TGTGCCAGCAGTTACTCGACCCAGTTTAACTATGGCTACACCTTC
CASSYSTQFNYGYTF
>.|TRBD2|TRBV13|TRBJ2-1
TGTGCCAGCAGCCTAGAGCCCGGGACTAGCGGTAACAATGAGCAGTTCTTC
CASSLEPGTSGNNEQFF
>.|.|TRBV7-3|TRBJ2-1
TGTGCCAGCAGCTTCTCCTGGAACAATGAGCAGTTCTTC
CASSFSWNNEQFF
>few|TRBD2|TRBV6-5|TRBJ2-7
TGTGCCAGCAGTAGACTAGCGGGAGGATCCGACGAGCAGTACTTC
CASSRLAGGSDEQYF
>few|.|TRBV4-2|TRBJ1-2
TGTGCCAGCAGCCAACAGGGCAACTATGGCTACACCTTC
CASSQQGNYGYTF
>.|TRBD2|TRBV5-4|TRBJ2-1
TGTGCCAGCAGCTTGGAGGGACTAGCCCCCTACAATGAGCAGTTCTTC
CASSLEGLAPYNEQFF
>.|TRBD1|TRBV5-8|TRBJ1-5
TGTGCCAGCAGCTTTAGCAGGGGGTTAGAGCCCCAGCATTTT
CASSFSRGLEPQHF
>.|.|TRBV6-6|TRBJ1-1
TGTGCCAGCAGTTACTCGAGGCAGTCGAACACTGAAGCTTTCTTT
CASSYSRQSNTEAFF
>.|.|TRBV9|TRBJ2-3
TGTGCCAGCAGCCTACCCCCGGATACGCAGTATTTT
CASSLPPDTQYF
>.|.|TRBV19|TRBJ2-5
TGTGCCAGTGCCCCCGTGCAGGGAGGTGAGACCCAGTACTTC
CASAPVQGGETQYF
>.|TRBD2|TRBV14|TRBJ2-5
TGTGCCAGCAGCCAACTAGCGGGGGCAGAGACCCAGTACTTC
CASSQLAGAETQYF
>.|.|TRBV4-1|TRBJ2-3
TGCGCCAGCAGCCAAGAATACTTGGTACAGCGGGTGACGACGCAGTATTTT
CASSQEYLVQRVTTQYF
>.|.|TRBV14|TRBJ1-6
TGTGCCAGCAGCCAAGATAACAGGGCGAATTCACCCCTCCACTTT
CASSQDNRANSPLHF
>.|.|TRBV28|TRBJ2-3
TGTGCCAGCAGTTTCCGTCTCGGCACAGATACGCAGTATTTT
CASSFRLGTDTQYF
>.|.|TRBV19|TRBJ1-6
TGTGCCAGTACCCTGAAGGGACGTTCCTATAATTCACCCCTCCACTTT
CASTLKGRSYNSPLHF
>once|TRBD1|TRBV12-3/TRBV12-4|TRBJ1-1
TGTGCCAGCAGTATCAGGGGGTACACTGAAGCTTTCTTT
CASSIRGYTEAFF
>.|.|TRBV5-1|TRBJ2-3
TGCGCCAGCAGCTCAACAGGAGGCAGTCGCACAGATACGCAGTATTTT
CASSSTGGSRTDTQYF
>.|TRBD2|TRBV6-1|TRBJ2-5
TGTGCCAGCAGTGAAGCTAGCGGGGGCCAAGAGACCCAGTACTTC
CASSEASGGQETQYF
>.|TRBD1|TRBV11-2|TRBJ1-1
TGTGCCAGCAGCTTAGTAGTCTTTCGGACAGGGGAAAACACTGAAGCTTTCTTT
CASSLVVFRTGENTEAFF
>.|.|TRBV11-2|TRBJ2-3
TGTGCCAGCAGCTTAGATGCCAGGGTCGCCACAGATACGCAGTATTTT
CASSLDARVATDTQYF
>.|.|TRBV4-2|TRBJ1-6
TGTGCCAGCAGCCAAGCTCCCCAATACCCACCCCTCCACTTT
CASSQAPQYPPLHF
>.|TRBD1|TRBV23-1|TRBJ1-5
TGCGCCAGCAGTCTTACAGGGGAAGAGGACCAGCCCCAGCATTTT
CASSLTGEEDQPQHF
>few|.|TRBV27|TRBJ1-2
TGTGCCAGCAGCCGCCTACCCCTCTATGGCTACACCTTC
CASSRLPLYGYTF